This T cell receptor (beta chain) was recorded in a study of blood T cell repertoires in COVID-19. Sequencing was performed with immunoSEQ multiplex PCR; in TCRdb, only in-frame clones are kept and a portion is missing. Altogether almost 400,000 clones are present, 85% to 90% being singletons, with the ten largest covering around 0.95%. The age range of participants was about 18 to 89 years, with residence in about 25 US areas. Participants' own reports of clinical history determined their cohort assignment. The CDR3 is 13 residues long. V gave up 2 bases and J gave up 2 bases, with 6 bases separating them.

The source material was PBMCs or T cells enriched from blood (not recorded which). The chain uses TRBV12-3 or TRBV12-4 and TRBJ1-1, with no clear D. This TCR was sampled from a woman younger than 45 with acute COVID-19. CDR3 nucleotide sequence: TGTGCCAGCAGTTTAACAATTAACACTGAAGCTTTCTTT. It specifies CASSLTINTEAFF.